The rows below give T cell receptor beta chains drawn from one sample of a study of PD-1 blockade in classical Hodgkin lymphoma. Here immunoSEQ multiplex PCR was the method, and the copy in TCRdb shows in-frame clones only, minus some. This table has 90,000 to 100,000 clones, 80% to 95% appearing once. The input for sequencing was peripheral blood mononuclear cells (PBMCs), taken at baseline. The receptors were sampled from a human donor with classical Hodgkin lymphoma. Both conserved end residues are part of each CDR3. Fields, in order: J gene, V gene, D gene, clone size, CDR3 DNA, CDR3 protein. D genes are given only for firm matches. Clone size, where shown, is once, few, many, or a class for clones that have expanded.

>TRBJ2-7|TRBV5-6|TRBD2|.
TGTGCCAGCAGCCCGGTACTAGCGGGAGGTATGTACGAGCAGTACTTC
CASSPVLAGGMYEQYF
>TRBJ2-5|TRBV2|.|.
TGTGCCACCAACCAAGAGACCCAGTACTTC
CATNQETQYF
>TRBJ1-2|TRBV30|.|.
TGTGCCTGGAGTCAGTCCTATGGCTACACCTTC
CAWSQSYGYTF
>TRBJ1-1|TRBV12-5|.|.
TGTGCTAGTGGTTTGGGACAACCCTACCGGAGTAACACTGAAGCTTTCTTT
CASGLGQPYRSNTEAFF
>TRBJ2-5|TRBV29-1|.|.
TGCAGCGTTGATCCAGGGGAGGGGCGAGAGACCCAGTACTTC
CSVDPGEGRETQYF
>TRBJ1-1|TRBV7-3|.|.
TGTGCCAGCAGCTCCCTAGGGGTGAACACTGAAGCTTTCTTT
CASSSLGVNTEAFF
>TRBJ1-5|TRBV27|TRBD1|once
TGTGCCAGCAGTTTATCATCAGGGGGCTTGCAGCCCCAGCATTTT
CASSLSSGGLQPQHF
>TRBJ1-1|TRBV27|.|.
TGTGCCAGCAGTTTCCTCCCCCTGGGGTTAACTGAAGCTTTCTTT
CASSFLPLGLTEAFF
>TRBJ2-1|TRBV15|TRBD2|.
TGTGCCACCAGCAGAGGACGAGGTGGCGGGAGGGACTCCTACAATGAGCAGTTCTTC
CATSRGRGGGRDSYNEQFF
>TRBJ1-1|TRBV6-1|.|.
TGTGCCAGCAGTGGAAGGGGCGGATTGGTGGAAGCTTTCTTT
CASSGRGGLVEAFF
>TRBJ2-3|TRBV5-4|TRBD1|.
TGTGCCAGCAGCCCACTCGGGACAGCGTATACAGATACGCAGTATTTT
CASSPLGTAYTDTQYF
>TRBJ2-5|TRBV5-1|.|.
TGCGCCAGCAGCTTGGAGGGAGGAGAGACCCAGTACTTC
CASSLEGGETQYF
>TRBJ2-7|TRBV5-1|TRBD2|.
TGCGCCAGCAGCCCGACTAGCGTCTACGAGCAGTACTTC
CASSPTSVYEQYF
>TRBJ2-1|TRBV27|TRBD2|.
TGTGCCAGCAGTTTAGCCTCTACTAGCGGGAGCTCCTACAATGAGCAGTTCTTC
CASSLASTSGSSYNEQFF
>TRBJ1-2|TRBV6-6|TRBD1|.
TGTGCCAGCAGGGGACAGGGACGGAACTATGGCTACACCTTC
CASRGQGRNYGYTF
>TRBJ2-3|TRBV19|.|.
TGTGCCAGTAGTATCCGACAGGTTGTCACAGATACGCAGTATTTT
CASSIRQVVTDTQYF
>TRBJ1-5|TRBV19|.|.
TGTGCCAGTAGTATACCGATTGGCAGGGGACGAATGAGAAGCAATCAGCCCCAGCATTTT
CASSIPIGRGRMRSNQPQHF